This T cell receptor (beta chain) was sequenced in a study of T cell changes during pregnancy in multiple sclerosis. Sequencing was performed with immunoSEQ multiplex PCR; in TCRdb, only in-frame clones are kept and a portion is missing. The sample lists roughly 32,000 clones, roughly 91% seen once, with roughly 0.45% in the top ten. This CDR3 has 17 amino acids. Trimming left V 4 bases short and J 1 base short, with 17 bases between. Germline V gene sequence: CDR1 LGHNA, CDR2 YNFKEQ. The sequence was obtained from a female donor with multiple sclerosis, enrolled in a pregnancy study. The chain combines TRBV4-2 with TRBJ2-1; D possibly corresponds to TRBD2 (5 bases). Specimen: CD4+ T cells from peripheral blood mononuclear cells, collected in the second trimester of pregnancy. This CDR3 reads CASSLFVSPGSYNEQFF. CDR3 sequence (DNA): TGTGCCAGCAGCCTTTTCGTCTCTCCGGGGTCCTACAATGAGCAGTTCTTC.